Sequencing of this T cell receptor (beta chain) was carried out in a study of Graves' ophthalmopathy and Graves' hyperthyroidism. Amplification targeted the TCR beta CDR3 regions, with RNA transcripts as the source material. HTBI primers primed a first-round RT-PCR, and a second-round multiplex PCR followed. TCRdb itself ran the multiplex PCR reads through MiXCR, one entry per CDR3 protein. Among about 380,000 distinct CDR3 sequences listed, roughly 15% were seen once. This clonotype came up many times. Sequencing was performed on peripheral blood. The source of this sequence is a woman aged 18-35 years with stable Graves' hyperthyroidism.

The CDR3 nucleotides read TGCAGTGTTGCTGGCCCAGGGGGAAACACCATATATTTT. Amino acid sequence: CSVAGPGGNTIYF. V and J are TRBV20-1 and TRBJ1-3; possible D gene TRBD1, 5 bases. The CDR3 loop spans 13 amino acids. CDR1 DFQATT and CDR2 SNEGSKA come from the germline V gene (reference sequence). V was pared by 7 bases and J by 4 bases, with 14 bases between.